This T cell receptor beta chain derives from a study of OX40 agonist ivuxolimab in advanced cancers. Overall study: Patients receiving dose escalation had hepatocellular carcinoma, melanoma, renal cell or head and neck cancer.

The CDR3 consists of 8 residues. CDR1 SGDLS and CDR2 YYNGEE come from the germline V gene. Clones were read by immunoSEQ multiplex PCR, and TCRdb kept only the in-frame ones, dropping some. The sample contains 50,000 or so clones, around 80% of which appear only once. Study findings and constraints: At 0.1 to 3.0 mg/kg, CD4+ and CD8+ blood T cells expanded clonally by week 6.

A note on this clone: Its specificity is unknown. Sequence at one end of the junction differs from germline and may be a read error.

On cycle 4 day 1 and cycle 7 day 1, as well as at baseline, blood was sampled. Specimen: CD4+ or CD8+ T cells sorted from blood, collected in a trial of the OX40 agonist ivuxolimab. This receptor was identified in an adult with an advanced solid tumor such as melanoma, head and neck, liver or kidney cancer. The chain carries TRBV9 and TRBJ1-2; D is undetermined. Here the CDR3 reads CASSPGRF. The CDR3 bases are TGTGCCAGCAGCCCGGGAAGGTTC.